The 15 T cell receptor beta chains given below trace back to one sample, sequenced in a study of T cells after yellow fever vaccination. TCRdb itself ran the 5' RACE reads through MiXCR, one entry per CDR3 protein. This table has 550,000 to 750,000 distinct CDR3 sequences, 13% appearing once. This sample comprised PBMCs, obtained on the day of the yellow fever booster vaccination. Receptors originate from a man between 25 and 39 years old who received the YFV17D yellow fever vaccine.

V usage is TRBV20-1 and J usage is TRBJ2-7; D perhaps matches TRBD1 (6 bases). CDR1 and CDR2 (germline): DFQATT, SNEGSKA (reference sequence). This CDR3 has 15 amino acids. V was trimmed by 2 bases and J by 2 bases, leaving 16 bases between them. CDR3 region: CSARQGHRNPYEQYF. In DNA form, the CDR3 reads TGCAGTGCTAGACAGGGACACAGGAACCCCTACGAGCAGTACTTC.

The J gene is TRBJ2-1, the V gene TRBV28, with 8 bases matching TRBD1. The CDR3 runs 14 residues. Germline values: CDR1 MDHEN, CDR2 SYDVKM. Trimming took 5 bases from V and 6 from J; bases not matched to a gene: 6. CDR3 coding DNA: TGTGCCAGCAGTCCCCCGGACAGGGCCAATGAGCAGTTCTTC. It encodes CASSPPDRANEQFF.

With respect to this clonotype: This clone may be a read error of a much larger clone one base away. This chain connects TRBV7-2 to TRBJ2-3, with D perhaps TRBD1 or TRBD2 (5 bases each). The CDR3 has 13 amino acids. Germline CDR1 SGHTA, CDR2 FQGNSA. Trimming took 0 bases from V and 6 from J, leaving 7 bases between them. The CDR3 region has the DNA TGTGCCAGCAGCTTAGCGGGACGGGATACGCAGTATTTT. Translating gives CASSLAGRDTQYF.

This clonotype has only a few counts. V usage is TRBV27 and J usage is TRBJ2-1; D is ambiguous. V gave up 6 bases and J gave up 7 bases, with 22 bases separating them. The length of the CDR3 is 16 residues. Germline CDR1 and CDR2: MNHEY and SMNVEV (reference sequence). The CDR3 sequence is CASSSFEPPPKNEQFF. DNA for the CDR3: TGTGCCAGCAGCTCGTTTGAACCCCCGCCCAAAAATGAGCAGTTCTTC.

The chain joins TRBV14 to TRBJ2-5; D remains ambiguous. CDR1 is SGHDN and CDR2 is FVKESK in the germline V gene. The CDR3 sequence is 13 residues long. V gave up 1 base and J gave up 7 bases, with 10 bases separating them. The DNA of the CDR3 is TGTGCCAGCAGCCAAGTCGCTACGGGGACCCAGTACTTC. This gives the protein CASSQVATGTQYF.

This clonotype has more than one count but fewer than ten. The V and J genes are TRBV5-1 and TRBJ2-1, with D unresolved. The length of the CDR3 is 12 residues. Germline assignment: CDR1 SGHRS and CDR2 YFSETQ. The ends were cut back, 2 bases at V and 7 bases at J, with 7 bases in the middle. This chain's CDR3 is CASSLILNEQFF. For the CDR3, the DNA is TGCGCCAGCAGCTTAATCCTGAATGAGCAGTTCTTC.

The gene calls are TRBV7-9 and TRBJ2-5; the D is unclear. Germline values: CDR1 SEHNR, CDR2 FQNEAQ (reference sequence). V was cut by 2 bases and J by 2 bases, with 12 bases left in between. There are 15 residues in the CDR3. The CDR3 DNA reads TGTGCCAGCAGCTTAAGTCGACAAATACAAGAGACCCAGTACTTC. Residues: CASSLSRQIQETQYF.

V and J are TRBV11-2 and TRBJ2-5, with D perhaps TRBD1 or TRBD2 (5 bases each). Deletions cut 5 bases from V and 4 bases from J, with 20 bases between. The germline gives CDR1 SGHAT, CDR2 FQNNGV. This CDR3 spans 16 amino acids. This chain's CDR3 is CASSDTGTHLGETQYF. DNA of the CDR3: TGTGCCAGCAGCGATACCGGGACGCACTTAGGAGAGACCCAGTACTTC.

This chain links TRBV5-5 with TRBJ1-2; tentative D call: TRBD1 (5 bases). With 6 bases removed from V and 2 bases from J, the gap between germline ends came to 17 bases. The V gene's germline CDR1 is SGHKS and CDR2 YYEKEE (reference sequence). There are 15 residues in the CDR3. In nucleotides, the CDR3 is TGTGCCAGCAACCTCCCGGGAGGGACCAACTATGGCTACACCTTC. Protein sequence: CASNLPGGTNYGYTF. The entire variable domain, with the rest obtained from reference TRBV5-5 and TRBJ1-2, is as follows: DAGVTQSPTHLIKTRGQQVTLRCSPISGHKSVSWYQQVLGQGPQFIFQYYEKEERGRGNFPDRFSARQFPNYSSELNVNALLLGDSALYLCASNLPGGTNYGYTFGSGTRLTVV.

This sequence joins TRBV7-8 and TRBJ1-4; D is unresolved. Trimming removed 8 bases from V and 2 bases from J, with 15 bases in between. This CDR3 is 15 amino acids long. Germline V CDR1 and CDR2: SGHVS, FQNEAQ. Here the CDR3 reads CASGLVPATNEKLFF. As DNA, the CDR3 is TGTGCCAGCGGACTGGTCCCTGCGACTAATGAAAAACTGTTTTTT.

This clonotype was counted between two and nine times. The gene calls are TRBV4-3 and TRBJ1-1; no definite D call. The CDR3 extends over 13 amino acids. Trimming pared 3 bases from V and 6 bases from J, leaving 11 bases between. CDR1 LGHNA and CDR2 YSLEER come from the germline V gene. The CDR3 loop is CASSQGLIPEAFF. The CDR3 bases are TGCGCCAGCAGCCAGGGCCTTATCCCTGAAGCTTTCTTT.

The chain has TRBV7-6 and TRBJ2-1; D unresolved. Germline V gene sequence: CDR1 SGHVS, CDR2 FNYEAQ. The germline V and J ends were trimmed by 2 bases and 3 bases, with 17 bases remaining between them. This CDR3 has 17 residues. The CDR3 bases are TGTGCCAGCAGCTTAACGGCCGACTCCCCCTACTACAATGAGCAGTTCTTC. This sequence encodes CASSLTADSPYYNEQFF.

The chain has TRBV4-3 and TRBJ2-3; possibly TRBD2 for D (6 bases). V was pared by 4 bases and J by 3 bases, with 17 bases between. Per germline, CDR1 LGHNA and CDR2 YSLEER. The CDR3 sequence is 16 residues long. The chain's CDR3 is CASSPRAVAATDTQYF. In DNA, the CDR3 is TGCGCCAGCAGCCCTAGGGCGGTAGCGGCAACAGATACGCAGTATTTT.

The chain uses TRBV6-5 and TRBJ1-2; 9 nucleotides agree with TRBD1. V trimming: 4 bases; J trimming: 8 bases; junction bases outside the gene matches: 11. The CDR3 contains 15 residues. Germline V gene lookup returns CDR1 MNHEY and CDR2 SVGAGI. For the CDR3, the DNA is TGTGCCAGCAGTTCCCGGACAGGGGCTATGGGGGGCTACACCTTC. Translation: CASSSRTGAMGGYTF.

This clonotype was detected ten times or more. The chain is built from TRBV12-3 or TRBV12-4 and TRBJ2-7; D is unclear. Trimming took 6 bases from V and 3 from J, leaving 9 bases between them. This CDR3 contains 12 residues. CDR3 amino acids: CASSFGDYEQYF. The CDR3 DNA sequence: TGTGCCAGCAGCTTCGGAGACTACGAGCAGTACTTC.